This TCR beta chain was retrieved from a study of blood T cell repertoires in COVID-19. The CDR3 covers 15 residues. Germline V gives CDR1 MNHEY, CDR2 SVGAGI. V was shortened by 2 bases and J by 0 bases, with 5 bases between the two germline ends. As handled by the study authors: Researchers report that nucleated cell counts were estimated from reference gene primer amplification. Sequencing was performed with immunoSEQ multiplex PCR; in TCRdb, only in-frame clones are kept and a portion is missing. That table furnishes V, J and clone size, whereas the DNA furnished D and trimming. The sample comprises roughly 300,000 clones, about nine tenths of which are singletons, and 0.95% to 1.2% rests with the top ten.

The chain carries TRBV6-5 and TRBJ2-6; D not certain. Material: PBMCs or T cells enriched from blood (not recorded which). The clonotype originates from a woman between 25 and 40 years old who had recovered from COVID-19. The CDR3 protein is CASSYRSSGANVLTF. The DNA of the CDR3 is TGTGCCAGCAGTTACCGTAGCTCTGGGGCCAACGTCCTGACTTTC.